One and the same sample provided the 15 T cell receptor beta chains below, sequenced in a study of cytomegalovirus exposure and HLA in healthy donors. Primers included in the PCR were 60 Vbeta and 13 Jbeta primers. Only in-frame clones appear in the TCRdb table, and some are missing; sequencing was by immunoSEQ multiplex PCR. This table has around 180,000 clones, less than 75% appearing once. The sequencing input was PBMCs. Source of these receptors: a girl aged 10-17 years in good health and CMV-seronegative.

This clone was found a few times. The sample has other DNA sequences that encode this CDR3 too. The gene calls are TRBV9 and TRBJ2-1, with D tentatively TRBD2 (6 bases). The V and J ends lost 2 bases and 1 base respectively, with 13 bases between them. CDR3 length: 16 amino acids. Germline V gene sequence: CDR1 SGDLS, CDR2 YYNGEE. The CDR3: CASSVGSGGSYNEQFF. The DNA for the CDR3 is TGTGCCAGCAGCGTCGGTAGTGGGGGGTCCTACAATGAGCAGTTCTTC.

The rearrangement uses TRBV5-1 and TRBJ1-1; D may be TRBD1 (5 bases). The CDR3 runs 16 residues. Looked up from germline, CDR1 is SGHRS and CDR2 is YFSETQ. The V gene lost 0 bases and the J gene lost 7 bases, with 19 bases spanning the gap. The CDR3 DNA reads TGCGCCAGCAGCTTGGAAGCAGGGTTAATAGGGGATGAAGCTTTCTTT. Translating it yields CASSLEAGLIGDEAFF. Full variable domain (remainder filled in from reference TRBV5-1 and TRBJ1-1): KAGVTQTPRYLIKTRGQQVTLSCSPISGHRSVSWYQQTPGQGLQFLFEYFSETQRNKGNFPGRFSGRQFSNSRSEMNVSTLELGDSALYLCASSLEAGLIGDEAFFGQGTRLTVV.

CDR3 in DNA: TGCGCCAGCACGACTAGCGGAGAAGAGACCCAGTACTTC. Protein: CASTTSGEETQYF. The chain combines TRBV5-1 with TRBJ2-5, with 9 positions matching TRBD2. Germline V gene sequence: CDR1 SGHRS, CDR2 YFSETQ. This CDR3 has 13 residues. The ends lost 6 bases at V and 3 bases at J; junction bases unmatched: 3.

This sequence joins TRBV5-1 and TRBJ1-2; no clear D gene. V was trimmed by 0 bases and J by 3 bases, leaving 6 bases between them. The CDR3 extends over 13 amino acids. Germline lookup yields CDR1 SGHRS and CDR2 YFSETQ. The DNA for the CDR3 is TGCGCCAGCAGCTTGGTAACTGACTATGGCTACACCTTC. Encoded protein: CASSLVTDYGYTF. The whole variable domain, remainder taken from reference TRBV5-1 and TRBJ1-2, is KAGVTQTPRYLIKTRGQQVTLSCSPISGHRSVSWYQQTPGQGLQFLFEYFSETQRNKGNFPGRFSGRQFSNSRSEMNVSTLELGDSALYLCASSLVTDYGYTFGSGTRLTVV.

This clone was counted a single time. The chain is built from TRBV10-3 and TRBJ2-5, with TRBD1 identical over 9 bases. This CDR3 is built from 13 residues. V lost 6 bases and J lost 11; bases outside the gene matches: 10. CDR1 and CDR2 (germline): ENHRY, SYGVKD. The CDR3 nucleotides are TGTGCCATCAGCGGGACAGGGTTGGGTGAGCAGTACTTC. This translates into CAISGTGLGEQYF.

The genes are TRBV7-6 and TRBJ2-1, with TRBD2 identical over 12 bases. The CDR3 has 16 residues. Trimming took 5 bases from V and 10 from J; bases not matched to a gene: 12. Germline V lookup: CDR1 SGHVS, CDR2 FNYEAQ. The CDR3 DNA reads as TGTGCCAGCAGCCCTTGGACTAGCGGGGCCCCTTCGGAGCAGTTCTTC. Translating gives CASSPWTSGAPSEQFF.

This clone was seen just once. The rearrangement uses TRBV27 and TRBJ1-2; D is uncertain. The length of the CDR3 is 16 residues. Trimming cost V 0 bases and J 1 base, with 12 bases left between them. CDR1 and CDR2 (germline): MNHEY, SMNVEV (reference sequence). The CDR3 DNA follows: TGTGCCAGCAGTTTATCGAGGAGGCCGGATAACTATGGCTACACCTTC. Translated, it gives CASSLSRRPDNYGYTF.

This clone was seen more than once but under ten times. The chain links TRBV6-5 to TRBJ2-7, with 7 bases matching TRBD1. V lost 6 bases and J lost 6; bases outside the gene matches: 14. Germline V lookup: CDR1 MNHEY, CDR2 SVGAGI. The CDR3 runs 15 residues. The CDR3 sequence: CASSPPGRGYGEQYF. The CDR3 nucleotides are TGTGCCAGCAGCCCCCCCGGCAGGGGGTACGGCGAGCAGTACTTC.

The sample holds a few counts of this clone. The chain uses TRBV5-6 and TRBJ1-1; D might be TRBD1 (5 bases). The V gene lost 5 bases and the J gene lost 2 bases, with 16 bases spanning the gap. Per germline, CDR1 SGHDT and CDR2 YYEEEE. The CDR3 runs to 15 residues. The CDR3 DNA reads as TGTGCCAGCAGGCCCAGGGAGGAGGTTAACACTGAAGCTTTCTTT. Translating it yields CASRPREEVNTEAFF.

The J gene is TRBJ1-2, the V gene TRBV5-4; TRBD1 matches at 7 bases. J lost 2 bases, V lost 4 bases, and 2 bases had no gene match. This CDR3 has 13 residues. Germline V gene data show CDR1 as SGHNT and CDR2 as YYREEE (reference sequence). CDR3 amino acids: CASSGDSNYGYTF. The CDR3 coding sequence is TGTGCCAGCAGCGGGGACAGCAACTATGGCTACACCTTC.

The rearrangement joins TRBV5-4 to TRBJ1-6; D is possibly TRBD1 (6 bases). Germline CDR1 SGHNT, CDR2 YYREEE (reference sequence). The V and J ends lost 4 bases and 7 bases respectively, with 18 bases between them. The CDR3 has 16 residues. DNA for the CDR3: TGTGCCAGCAGCCTGGGAGGGGGGGCTAGAAATTCACCCCTCCACTTT. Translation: CASSLGGGARNSPLHF.

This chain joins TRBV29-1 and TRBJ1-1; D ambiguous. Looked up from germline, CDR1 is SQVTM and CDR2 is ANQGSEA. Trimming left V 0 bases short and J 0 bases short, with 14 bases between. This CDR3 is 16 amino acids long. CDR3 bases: TGCAGCGTTGAAGATCTTACACCCTCGATGAACACTGAAGCTTTCTTT. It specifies CSVEDLTPSMNTEAFF. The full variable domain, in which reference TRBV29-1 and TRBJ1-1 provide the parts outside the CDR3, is SAVISQKPSRDICQRGTSLTIQCQVDSQVTMMFWYRQQPGQSLTLIATANQGSEATYESGFVIDKFPISRPNLTFSTLTVSNMSPEDSSIYLCSVEDLTPSMNTEAFFGQGTRLTVV.

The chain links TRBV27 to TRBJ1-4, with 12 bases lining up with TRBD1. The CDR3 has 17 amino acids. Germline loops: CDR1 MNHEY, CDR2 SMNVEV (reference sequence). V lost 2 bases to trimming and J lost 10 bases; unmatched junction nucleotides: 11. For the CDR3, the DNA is TGTGCCAGCAGTTTAAGGGGACAGGGGGCGTCGGGGAGAAAACTGTTTTTT. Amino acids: CASSLRGQGASGRKLFF.

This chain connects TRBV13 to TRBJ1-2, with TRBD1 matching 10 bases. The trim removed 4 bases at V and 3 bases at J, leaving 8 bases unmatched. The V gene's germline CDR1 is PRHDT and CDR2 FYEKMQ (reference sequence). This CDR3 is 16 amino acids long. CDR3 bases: TGTGCCAGCAGCTACGAGACAGGGGGCGCTCACTATGGCTACACCTTC. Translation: CASSYETGGAHYGYTF.

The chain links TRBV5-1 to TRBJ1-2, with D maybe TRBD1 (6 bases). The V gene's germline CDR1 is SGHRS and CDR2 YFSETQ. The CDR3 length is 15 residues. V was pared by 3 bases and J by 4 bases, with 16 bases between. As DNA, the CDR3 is TGCGCCAGCAGCTACCAACTCGACAGGATCTATGGCTACACCTTC. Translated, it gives CASSYQLDRIYGYTF.